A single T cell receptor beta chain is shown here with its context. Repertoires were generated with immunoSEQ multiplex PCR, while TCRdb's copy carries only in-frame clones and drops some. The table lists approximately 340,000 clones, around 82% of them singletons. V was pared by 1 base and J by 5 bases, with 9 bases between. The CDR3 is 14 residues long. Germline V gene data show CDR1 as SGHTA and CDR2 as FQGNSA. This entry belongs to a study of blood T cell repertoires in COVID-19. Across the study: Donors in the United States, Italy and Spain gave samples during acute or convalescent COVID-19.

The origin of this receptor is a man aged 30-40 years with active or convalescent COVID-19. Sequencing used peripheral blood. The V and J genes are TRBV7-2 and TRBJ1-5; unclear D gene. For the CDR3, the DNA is TGTGCCAGCAGCTTAGTTGCGCGCGATCAGCCCCAGCATTTT. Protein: CASSLVARDQPQHF. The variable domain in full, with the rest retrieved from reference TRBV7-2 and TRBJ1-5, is GAGVSQSPSNKVTEKGKDVELRCDPISGHTALYWYRQSLGQGLEFLIYFQGNSAPDKSGLPSDRFSAERTGGSVSTLTIQRTQQEDSAVYLCASSLVARDQPQHFGDGTRLSIL.